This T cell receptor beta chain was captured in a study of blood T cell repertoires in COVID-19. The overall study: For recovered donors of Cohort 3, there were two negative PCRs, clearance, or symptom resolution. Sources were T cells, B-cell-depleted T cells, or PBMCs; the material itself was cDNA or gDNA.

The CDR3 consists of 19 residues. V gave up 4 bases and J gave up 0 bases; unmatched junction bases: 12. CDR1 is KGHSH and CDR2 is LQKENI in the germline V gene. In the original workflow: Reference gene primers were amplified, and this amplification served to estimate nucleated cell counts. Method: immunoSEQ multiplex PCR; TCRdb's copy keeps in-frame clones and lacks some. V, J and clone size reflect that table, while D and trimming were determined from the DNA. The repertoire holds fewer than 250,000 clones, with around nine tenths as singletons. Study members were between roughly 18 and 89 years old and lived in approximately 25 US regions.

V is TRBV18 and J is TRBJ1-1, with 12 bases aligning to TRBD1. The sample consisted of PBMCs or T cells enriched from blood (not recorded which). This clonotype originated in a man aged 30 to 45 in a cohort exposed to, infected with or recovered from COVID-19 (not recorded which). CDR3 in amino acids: CASSQLSPGQGAMNTEAFF. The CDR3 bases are TGTGCCAGCTCACAACTTTCCCCGGGACAGGGGGCTATGAACACTGAAGCTTTCTTT.